The 19 T cell receptor beta chains below were found in one sample sequenced in a study of cytomegalovirus exposure and HLA in healthy donors. Primers: 60 Vbeta forward and 13 Jbeta reverse. The method was immunoSEQ multiplex PCR; TCRdb's version includes in-frame clones alone and lacks a portion of them. Of approximately 150,000 clones in the sample, approximately 80% were seen once. Sequenced input: PBMCs. The receptor set was obtained from a woman between 55 and 75 years old in good health and CMV-seronegative.

The chain couples TRBV30 to TRBJ2-5; the match to TRBD2 covers 11 bases. Near its end, the DNA agrees better with TRBJ2-7, so the J call may be wrong. CDR1 is GTSNPN and CDR2 is SVGIG in the germline V gene (reference sequence). This CDR3 is 17 amino acids long. The CDR3 is CAWSAGTSGGGLYEQYF. In DNA, the CDR3 is TGTGCCTGGAGTGCCGGGACTAGCGGAGGTGGGCTCTACGAGCAGTACTTC.

The rearrangement uses TRBV29-1 and TRBJ1-1, with D possibly matching TRBD1 (5 bases). Trimming left V 6 bases short and J 2 bases short, with 19 bases between. The CDR3 is made up of 15 amino acids. From germline, CDR1 is SQVTM and CDR2 ANQGSEA. For the CDR3, the DNA is TGCAGCGTGGACCAACCCAGGGATTACAACACTGAAGCTTTCTTT. It translates to CSVDQPRDYNTEAFF. The whole variable domain, remainder taken from reference TRBV29-1 and TRBJ1-1, is SAVISQKPSRDICQRGTSLTIQCQVDSQVTMMFWYRQQPGQSLTLIATANQGSEATYESGFVIDKFPISRPNLTFSTLTVSNMSPEDSSIYLCSVDQPRDYNTEAFFGQGTRLTVV.

The rearrangement links TRBV5-1 to TRBJ1-4; TRBD1 is a possible D gene (5 bases). V lost 7 bases to trimming and J lost 14 bases, with 21 bases between them. There are 13 residues in the CDR3. CDR1 SGHRS and CDR2 YFSETQ come from the germline V gene. The CDR3 protein is CASLLGGTHSLFF. As DNA, the CDR3 is TGCGCCAGCCTGCTGGGCGGGACCCACTCTCTGTTTTTT. Full variable domain (rest looked up from reference TRBV5-1 and TRBJ1-4): KAGVTQTPRYLIKTRGQQVTLSCSPISGHRSVSWYQQTPGQGLQFLFEYFSETQRNKGNFPGRFSGRQFSNSRSEMNVSTLELGDSALYLCASLLGGTHSLFFGSGTQLSVL.

The chain carries TRBV6-5 and TRBJ2-7; D call uncertain. The CDR3 has 14 residues. The germline V gene has CDR1 MNHEY and CDR2 SVGAGI. V lost 5 bases to trimming and J lost 6 bases, with 17 bases between them. CDR3 DNA: TGTGCCAGCAGTCAGGTTTCCGAATTTGGCGAGCAGTACTTC. It codes for CASSQVSEFGEQYF.

This chain uses TRBV28 with TRBJ2-7, with D possibly TRBD2 on 6 matching bases. The germline gives CDR1 MDHEN, CDR2 SYDVKM. The CDR3 is 15 amino acids. Trimming removed 3 bases from V and 3 bases from J, with 15 bases in between. DNA of the CDR3: TGTGCCAGCAGTTTTGGGGGGACGGTCCGCTACGAGCAGTACTTC. Its translation is CASSFGGTVRYEQYF. Combining the CDR3 with reference TRBV28 and TRBJ2-7 gives the whole variable domain DVKVTQSSRYLVKRTGEKVFLECVQDMDHENMFWYRQDPGLGLRLIYFSYDVKMKEKGDIPEGYSVSREKKERFSLILESASTNQTSMYLCASSFGGTVRYEQYFGPGTRLTVT.

This sequence joins TRBV6-1 and TRBJ2-5, with 11 bases aligning to TRBD2. The V gene's germline CDR1 is MNHNS and CDR2 SASEGT. The CDR3 totals 14 residues. The V and J ends lost 6 bases and 0 bases, in that order; junction bases with no gene match: 0. CDR3 amino acids: CASRTSGDQETQYF. In DNA, the CDR3 is TGTGCCAGCAGGACTAGCGGGGACCAAGAGACCCAGTACTTC.

The chain recombines TRBV18 with TRBJ2-7; the match to TRBD1 covers 12 bases. In germline, CDR1 is KGHSH, CDR2 LQKENI. This CDR3 has 16 amino acids. The J segment lost 5 bases and the V segment lost 3 bases, leaving 8 bases of the junction unmatched. CDR3 protein: CASSPYQGTGGDEQYF. CDR3 nucleotides: TGTGCCAGCTCACCCTACCAGGGGACAGGGGGCGACGAGCAGTACTTC.

V and J are TRBV7-9 and TRBJ1-2; tentative D call: TRBD1 (6 bases). CDR1 is SEHNR and CDR2 is FQNEAQ in the germline V gene (reference sequence). V lost 4 bases to trimming and J lost 5 bases, with 14 bases between them. This CDR3 region has 14 residues. The CDR3 region has the DNA TGTGCCAGCAGCTCCACGGGGGGCCGATATGGCTACACCTTC. Translation: CASSSTGGRYGYTF. The variable domain in full, with the rest retrieved from reference TRBV7-9 and TRBJ1-2, is DTGVSQNPRHKITKRGQNVTFRCDPISEHNRLYWYRQTLGQGPEFLTYFQNEAQLEKSRLLSDRFSAERPKGSFSTLEIQRTEQGDSAMYLCASSSTGGRYGYTFGSGTRLTVV.

V gene TRBV25-1 combines with J gene TRBJ2-4; 8 bases map to TRBD2. The CDR3 consists of 16 residues. Germline V gives CDR1 MGHDK, CDR2 SYGVNS. With V trimmed by 3 bases and J by 5 bases, 9 bases remained unmatched. The CDR3 coding sequence is TGTGCCAGCAGTGAGTCTCGACTAGCGAATCAAAACATTCAGTACTTC. It is translated as CASSESRLANQNIQYF. Filled out from reference TRBV25-1 and TRBJ2-4, the complete variable domain reads EADIYQTPRYLVIGTGKKITLECSQTMGHDKMYWYQQDPGMELHLIHYSYGVNSTEKGDLSSESTVSRIRTEHFPLTLESARPSHTSQYLCASSESRLANQNIQYFGAGTRLSVL.

This chain connects TRBV19 to TRBJ2-3, with 9 bases lining up with TRBD1. CDR3 length: 16 residues. Trimming took 3 bases from V and 2 from J; bases not matched to a gene: 6. Germline CDR1 is LNHDA and CDR2 is SQIVND (reference sequence). CDR3 sequence reads: CASSIQTGGFTDTQYF. In DNA form, the CDR3 reads TGTGCCAGTAGTATCCAGACAGGGGGTTTCACAGATACGCAGTATTTT.

The V call is TRBV27, the J call TRBJ2-1, with a tentative D call TRBD2 (6 bases). Germline V gives CDR1 MNHEY, CDR2 SMNVEV (reference sequence). V shed 5 bases and J shed 0 bases, with 11 bases lying between them. CDR3 length equals 15 residues. CDR3: CASSLTRSSYNEQFF. The CDR3 DNA reads TGTGCCAGCAGTCTGACTAGAAGCTCCTACAATGAGCAGTTCTTC.

This clone was seen a handful of times. This chain joins TRBV5-1 and TRBJ1-2; possibly TRBD1 for D (5 bases). Germline CDR1 reads SGHRS; CDR2 reads YFSETQ. The CDR3 extends over 15 amino acids. Trimming stripped 0 bases from V and 2 bases from J, with 11 bases between. The CDR3: CASSLGQQSNYGYTF. CDR3 sequence (DNA): TGCGCCAGCAGCTTGGGACAGCAAAGCAACTATGGCTACACCTTC. Full variable domain (missing parts from reference TRBV5-1 and TRBJ1-2): KAGVTQTPRYLIKTRGQQVTLSCSPISGHRSVSWYQQTPGQGLQFLFEYFSETQRNKGNFPGRFSGRQFSNSRSEMNVSTLELGDSALYLCASSLGQQSNYGYTFGSGTRLTVV.

V usage is TRBV7-7 and J usage is TRBJ2-2, with 10 bases aligning to TRBD1. The CDR3 spans 14 residues. V dropped 5 bases and J dropped 5; count of bases not matched to a gene: 2. Germline-derived CDR1 and CDR2 are SSHAT and FNYEAQ (reference sequence). Here the CDR3 DNA reads TGTGCCAGCAGCCTGGGACAGGGGACCGGGGAGCTGTTTTTT. Its protein is CASSLGQGTGELFF.

The chain links TRBV5-4 to TRBJ2-2, with a possible D match to TRBD2 (6 bases). V was clipped by 0 bases and J by 6 bases, with 12 bases between them. Germline CDR1 SGHNT, CDR2 YYREEE (reference sequence). This CDR3 spans 15 amino acids. The CDR3 DNA is TGTGCCAGCAGCTTGGCGGGGGTTGGGGCCGGGGAGCTGTTTTTT. This translates into CASSLAGVGAGELFF.

This clone was recorded a few times. V is TRBV30 and J is TRBJ2-7, with TRBD2 as a possible D gene (5 bases). V dropped 1 base and J dropped 7 bases, with 20 bases sitting between them. The CDR3 has 15 amino acids. CDR1 GTSNPN and CDR2 SVGIG come from the germline V gene (reference sequence). DNA for the CDR3: TGTGCCTGGAGTGGGATCCGGGGTCGAGGGCGGGAGCAGTACTTC. Translated, it gives CAWSGIRGRGREQYF.

A few counts support this clone. The chain combines TRBV7-3 with TRBJ1-1, with 7 nucleotides matching TRBD1. Germline V gene lookup returns CDR1 SGHTA and CDR2 FQGTGA. The J segment lost 5 bases and the V segment lost 5 bases, leaving 5 bases of the junction unmatched. The length of the CDR3 is 13 residues. The CDR3 here is CASSSTQGTEAFF. CDR3 nucleotide sequence: TGTGCCAGCAGCAGCACACAGGGGACTGAAGCTTTCTTT.

V is TRBV7-6 and J is TRBJ1-2, with 9 bases that match TRBD1. Trimming cost V 4 bases and J 8 bases; bases outside gene matches: 5. The CDR3 extends over 13 amino acids. Looked up from germline, CDR1 is SGHVS and CDR2 is FNYEAQ. CDR3 protein: CASSSTGGWGYTF. For the CDR3, the DNA is TGTGCCAGCAGCTCAACAGGGGGCTGGGGCTACACCTTC.

The gene calls are TRBV18 and TRBJ2-3; the match to TRBD2 covers 10 bases. The CDR3 contains 16 residues. CDR1 is KGHSH, CDR2 LQKENI, per germline. V trimming: 4 bases; J trimming: 2 bases; junction bases outside the gene matches: 6. The CDR3: CASSLLAGVDTDTQYF. The CDR3, as DNA: TGTGCCAGCTCACTCCTAGCGGGGGTTGACACAGATACGCAGTATTTT.

The chain employs TRBV30 and TRBJ1-5; 7 nucleotides match TRBD1. The CDR3 has 16 residues. Trimming cost V 2 bases and J 0 bases; bases outside gene matches: 7. In germline, CDR1 is GTSNPN, CDR2 SVGIG (reference sequence). The CDR3 DNA reads as TGTGCCTGGAGTTGGGGACAGATGTATAGCAATCAGCCCCAGCATTTT. Protein: CAWSWGQMYSNQPQHF.